This entry features one T cell receptor beta chain sequence. The data stem from a study of control samples from healthy donors and cancer patients. Sequenced by immunoSEQ multiplex PCR; TCRdb stores in-frame clones only, minus some. The sample carries roughly 80,000 clones, roughly 92% recorded once. The CDR3 consists of 12 residues. V was trimmed by 5 bases and J by 12 bases, leaving 11 bases between them. V is TRBV12-3 or TRBV12-4 and J is TRBJ1-6; possible D gene TRBD1, 5 bases. Sequenced material: blood. This clonotype was sampled from a woman aged 55-70 years in good health. The CDR3 protein is CASSLRTRPLHF. The CDR3 coding sequence is TGTGCCAGCAGTCTTCGGACACGACCCCTCCACTTT.